This record concerns one T cell receptor (beta chain) sequence. This clone has a single count. What this receptor recognizes is not known. The sample holds no much larger clone one base away, and base qualities are not on file. The CDR3 starts with the cysteine, ends with the phenylalanine, and has 11 residues. Kept here is only the CDR3 DNA, which spans 33 bases and is read in frame from base 1. Looking up the germline V gene (reference sequence) yields CDR1 MNHNY and CDR2 SVGAGI. V is cut by 10 bases and J by 7 bases, and the space between the germline ends is 13 bases. This entry comes from a study of blood T cell repertoires in COVID-19 (dated by TCRdb to about 2020). At the level of the whole study: Samples covering the acute and convalescent phases of COVID-19 were provided by collaborators in the United States, Italy and Spain. The prospective study material was composed of cDNA or gDNA derived from T cells, B-cell-depleted T cells, or PBMCs. Deeply sampled blood TCRbeta repertoires from subjects exposed to, actively infected with, or recovered from COVID-19 were included in the dataset. The repertoires were released in a freely available public database meant as a resource for research on the immune response to SARS-CoV-2. The samples were drawn from the first 160 participants of the ongoing ImmuneRACE study and from more than 1,000 subjects provided by 6 global collaborators. A de-identified subject ID, COVID-19 status, age in years and sex were almost always included in the sample metadata. Where available, HLA class I and class II types were taken from metadata supplied by the sample provider and were not determined by assay-based typing.

Results and caveats for the whole study, not just this receptor: Clinical and demographic metadata were provided uncurated, with the amount varying by source and participant.

The collaborating institutions used their own protocols to collect whole blood in K2EDTA tubes. For TCRbeta analysis, collaborators shipped samples as frozen whole blood, isolated PBMCs, or DNA extracted from either of those sample types. TCRbeta CDR3 regions were amplified from genomic DNA using the immunoSEQ Assay, a bias-controlled multiplex PCR. As for the original processing: The number of nucleated cells in each sample was estimated by amplification of reference gene primers within the assay. To quantify the absolute abundance of each unique TCRbeta CDR3 rearrangement, sequence reads were collapsed and filtered. For each sample, productive Simpson clonality was calculated as the square root of Simpson's diversity index across productive rearrangements. The immuneACCESS repertoire file appears here via TCRdb, limited to in-frame rearrangements. These files lack a portion of the clones; in checked studies, under half of the deficit traces to unresolved V genes, and the cause of the others is not known. For V, J and clone size, that table is used; D and trimming come from the DNA. The sample includes around 50,000 clones, with about 90% observed a single time. The top ten clonotypes cover less than 4.5% of the sample.

Specimen: peripheral blood. This clonotype was sampled from a human donor in a cohort sampled during active COVID-19. This receptor chain uses TRBV6-6 and TRBJ1-2; the D gene identity is not certain. CDR3 reads: CATRGDGGYTF. The DNA sequence is given as TGTGCCACCAGAGGAGATGGTGGCTACACCTTC.